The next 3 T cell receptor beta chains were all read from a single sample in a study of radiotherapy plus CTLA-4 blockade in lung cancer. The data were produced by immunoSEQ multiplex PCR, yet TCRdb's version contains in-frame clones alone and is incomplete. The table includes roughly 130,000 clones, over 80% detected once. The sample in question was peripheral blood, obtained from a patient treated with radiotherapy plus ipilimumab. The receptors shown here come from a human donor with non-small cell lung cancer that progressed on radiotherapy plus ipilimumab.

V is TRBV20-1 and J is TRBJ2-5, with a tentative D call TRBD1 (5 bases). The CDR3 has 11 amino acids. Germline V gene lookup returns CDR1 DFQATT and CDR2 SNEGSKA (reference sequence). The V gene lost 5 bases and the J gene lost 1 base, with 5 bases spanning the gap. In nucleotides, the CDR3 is TGCAGTGCTCAGGGCCAAGAGACCCAGTACTTC. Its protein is CSAQGQETQYF.

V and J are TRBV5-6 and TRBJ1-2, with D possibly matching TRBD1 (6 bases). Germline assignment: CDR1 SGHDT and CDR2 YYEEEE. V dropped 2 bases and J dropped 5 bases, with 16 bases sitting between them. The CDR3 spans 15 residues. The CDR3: CASSFLGRGDYGYTF. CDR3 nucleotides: TGTGCCAGCAGCTTCTTGGGCAGGGGTGATTATGGCTACACCTTC.

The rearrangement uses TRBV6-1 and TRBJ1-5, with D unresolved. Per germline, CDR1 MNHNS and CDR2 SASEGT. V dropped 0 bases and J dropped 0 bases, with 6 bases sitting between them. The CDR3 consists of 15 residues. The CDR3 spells CASSEAPTSNQPQHF. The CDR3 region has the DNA TGTGCCAGCAGTGAAGCGCCAACTAGCAATCAGCCCCAGCATTTT.